This T cell receptor (beta chain) was obtained from a study of T cells after yellow fever vaccination. A 5'RACE template-switching step, the method used to make TCR cDNA, added a universal primer site and UMIs. In TCRdb, the 5' RACE reads were re-called with MiXCR into one record per CDR3 protein. The sample records more than 300,000 distinct CDR3 sequences, about 6.9% being singletons. The germline V gene has CDR1 SGHKS and CDR2 YYEKEE (reference sequence). This CDR3 is built from 15 residues. With 2 bases clipped from V and 8 bases from J, the junction kept 7 bases outside the gene matches. V and J are TRBV5-5 and TRBJ2-1; 10 bases are a match to TRBD1. Sequences were derived from PBMCs, sampled 45 days after the first yellow fever vaccination. The clonotype originates from a man between 18 and 29 years old who received the YFV17D yellow fever vaccine. Here the CDR3 reads CASSFSWDRGDEQFF. CDR3 nucleotides: TGTGCCAGCAGCTTCAGTTGGGACAGGGGCGATGAGCAGTTCTTC.